Detailed here is one TCR beta chain. Its antigen is not identified. In the PCR, 60 Vbeta and 13 Jbeta primers were used. This table comes from immunoSEQ multiplex PCR, and its TCRdb copy is limited to in-frame clones, with some not included. This table holds under 250,000 clones, roughly four fifths found once. CDR3 length: 14 residues. Germline trimming cut 5 bases from V and 4 bases from J; bases unmatched to any gene: 1. Germline V gene data show CDR1 as LNHNV and CDR2 as YYDKDF (reference sequence). This specimen belongs to a study of cytomegalovirus exposure and HLA in healthy donors. Study-level information: Unique TCRs from HLA-typed donors, approximately 80 million of them, were held in an early data release.

Study conclusions and caveats: Sequences of the TCR beta chain were said to predict the HLA-A and HLA-B alleles of most subjects accurately.

This chain connects TRBV15 to TRBJ2-2; 10 bases agree with TRBD2. This receptor was identified in a man aged 25 to 45 in good health and CMV-seronegative. The sequencing input was PBMCs. The CDR3 loop is CATSLAGATGELFF. The CDR3 DNA follows: TGTGCCACCAGCCTAGCGGGAGCCACCGGGGAGCTGTTTTTT.